The rows below give T cell receptor beta chains drawn from one sample of a study of cytomegalovirus exposure and HLA in healthy donors. Repertoires were generated with immunoSEQ multiplex PCR, while TCRdb's copy carries only in-frame clones and drops some. Among about 130,000 clones listed, roughly 68% were seen once. Sequencing used PBMCs. Receptor source: a woman between 50 and 59 years old in good health and CMV-seropositive. The CDR3 runs from the conserved cysteine through the conserved F or W. A D gene is named only where the DNA matches it firmly. The size entry is marked missing in some rows and otherwise reads once, few, many or a size class.

cdr3_nt cdr3_aa v_call clone_size j_call d_call
TGTGCCAGCAGCTTAGGACGGTCCGGCACAGATACGCAGTATTTT CASSLGRSGTDTQYF TRBV13 - TRBJ2-3 -
TGTGCCAGTAGTATCCCAGGGATCCCCCAGCATTTT CASSIPGIPQHF TRBV19 - TRBJ1-5 -
TGTGCCAGCAGAGCGACAGGGTTGAGTGAAAAACTGTTTTTT CASRATGLSEKLFF TRBV2 - TRBJ1-4 TRBD1
TGTGCCAGCAGCTTAATTGGGACAGGTCGATTGGGGGAAAAACTGTTTTTT CASSLIGTGRLGEKLFF TRBV7-8 - TRBJ1-4 TRBD1
TGTGCTAGTGGTCAAGTCACAGGGGTGCTTCCCTATGGCTACACCTTC CASGQVTGVLPYGYTF TRBV12-5 - TRBJ1-2 TRBD1
TGTGCCAGCTCACCTCAGGGGGCTCCCTACAATGAGCAGTTCTTC CASSPQGAPYNEQFF TRBV18 - TRBJ2-1 TRBD1
TGCAGCGTTGTATTCGGAGGGGCCGGCGAGCAGTACTTC CSVVFGGAGEQYF TRBV29-1 - TRBJ2-7 -
TGCAGCGTCGCGACAGGGGGTAATGAAAAACTGTTTTTT CSVATGGNEKLFF TRBV29-1 once TRBJ1-4 TRBD1
TGTGCCAGCAGCTTGAGTATGAGCGGGGAGCTGTTTTTT CASSLSMSGELFF TRBV5-4 - TRBJ2-2 -
TGTGCCAGCAGCCCCGGGGGGGGTGAAAAACTGTTTTTT CASSPGGGEKLFF TRBV28 few TRBJ1-4 -
TGTGCCAGCAGCCCGGGAGGGAGCGATGAGCAGTTCTTC CASSPGGSDEQFF TRBV7-9 - TRBJ2-1 TRBD2
TGTGCCACCAGCAGGGACAACTACGAGCAGTACTTC CATSRDNYEQYF TRBV15 few TRBJ2-7 -
TGTGCCAGCAGCTTGGATCTGGGGAGAGTTCAAGAGACCCAGTACTTC CASSLDLGRVQETQYF TRBV5-6 - TRBJ2-5 -
TGTGCCTCCAGGGGTGGCAATCAGCCCCAGCATTTT CASRGGNQPQHF TRBV19 - TRBJ1-5 -
TGTGCCAGCAGCACGGGACAGAGTAAGATAACTAACTATGGCTACACCTTC CASSTGQSKITNYGYTF TRBV5-8 - TRBJ1-2 TRBD1
TGTGCCTGGAGTACAGTGGGGGGGATAGATACGCAGTATTTT CAWSTVGGIDTQYF TRBV30 few TRBJ2-3 TRBD2
TGTGCCAGCAGCTTAGGGACAGGGGGGAATCAGCCCCAGCATTTT CASSLGTGGNQPQHF TRBV7-2 once TRBJ1-5 TRBD1
TGTGCCAGCAGTGACTCGACTAGCGGGGGCACAGATACGCAGTATTTT CASSDSTSGGTDTQYF TRBV6-4 - TRBJ2-3 TRBD2
TGCGCCAGCAGCCCACGCCTAGACAATGAGCAGTTCTTC CASSPRLDNEQFF TRBV4-3 - TRBJ2-1 -
TGTGCCAGCAGCTTTGGTCGCGGGACTAGCGGTTTAGCAGATACGCAGTATTTT CASSFGRGTSGLADTQYF TRBV5-6 - TRBJ2-3 TRBD2
TGTGCCAGCACTGGGACAGGGAGTGGCTACACCTTC CASTGTGSGYTF TRBV2 - TRBJ1-2 TRBD1
TGTGCCAGCAGCCCTTATAGCGGGGAGAACACCGGGGAGCTGTTTTTT CASSPYSGENTGELFF TRBV9 - TRBJ2-2 TRBD2
TGTGCCAGTAGAGGAGGAAATCAGCCCCAGCATTTT CASRGGNQPQHF TRBV19 - TRBJ1-5 -
TGCAGTGCTAGAGCCGCAGATACGCAGTATTTT CSARAADTQYF TRBV20-1 once TRBJ2-3 -
TGTGCCAGCAGCCCCCCCCGAGATTGGAGCACCATATATTTT CASSPPRDWSTIYF TRBV9 few TRBJ1-3 -